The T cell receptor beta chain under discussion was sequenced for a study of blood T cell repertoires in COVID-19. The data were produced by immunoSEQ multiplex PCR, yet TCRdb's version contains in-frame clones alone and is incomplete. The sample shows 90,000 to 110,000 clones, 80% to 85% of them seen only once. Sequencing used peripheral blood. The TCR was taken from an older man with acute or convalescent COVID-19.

The chain's CDR3 is CASISQGSVATEAFF. The CDR3 DNA is TGTGCCAGCATCTCACAGGGCTCCGTGGCCACTGAAGCTTTCTTT. The chain recombines TRBV2 with TRBJ1-1, with a tentative D call TRBD1 (6 bases). The CDR3 has 15 amino acids. The ends were cut back, 7 bases at V and 4 bases at J, with 19 bases in the middle. CDR1 and CDR2 (germline): SNHLY, FYNNEI.